This entry lists 27 T cell receptor beta chains sequenced from one sample in a study of blood T cell repertoires in COVID-19. This table comes from immunoSEQ multiplex PCR, and its TCRdb copy is limited to in-frame clones, with some not included. This table holds about 180,000 clones, roughly 86% found once. Sequencing was performed on PBMCs or T cells enriched from blood (not recorded which). The receptors were sampled from a woman aged 25 to 39 who had recovered from COVID-19.

The chain uses TRBV27 and TRBJ1-5, with 9 bases matching TRBD1. The V segment lost 3 bases and the J segment 0 bases; nucleotides outside the gene matches: 6. CDR3 length equals 17 residues. The germline CDR1 and CDR2 sequences are MNHEY and SMNVEV (reference sequence). The CDR3 sequence: CASSLYGTGNSNQPQHF. In DNA, the CDR3 is TGTGCCAGCAGTTTGTACGGGACAGGGAATAGCAATCAGCCCCAGCATTTT.

The chain combines TRBV2 with TRBJ2-2, with TRBD1 identical over 8 bases. Germline assignment: CDR1 SNHLY and CDR2 FYNNEI. This CDR3 has 16 amino acids. The V segment lost 7 bases and the J segment 2 bases; nucleotides outside the gene matches: 9. CDR3 coding DNA: TGTGCCAGCATGCGGGACCAGGGGGCAAACACCGGGGAGCTGTTTTTT. Translation gives CASMRDQGANTGELFF.

This clone has just one count. The V call is TRBV21-1, the J call TRBJ2-3; TRBD2 reflects the table's D call only, with no check against the DNA. TRBV21-1 is tagged as a pseudogene. This CDR3 is 15 amino acids long. The CDR3 coding sequence is TGTGCCAGCAGGTTATCGACTAGTCAATCAGATACGCAGTATTTT. It codes for CASRLSTSQSDTQYF.

The chain has TRBV5-1 and TRBJ2-2; 15 bases are a match to TRBD2. The V gene end was trimmed by 4 bases and the J gene end by 6 bases; junction bases not matched to a gene: 10. Germline assignment: CDR1 SGHRS and CDR2 YFSETQ. The CDR3 is 18 amino acids. The CDR3 nucleotides read TGCGCCAGCAGCCACCGGACTAGCGGGAGGGCCTCGGCCGGGGAGCTGTTTTTT. Its translation is CASSHRTSGRASAGELFF.

The V call is TRBV6-5, the J call TRBJ1-2, with 7 bases identical to TRBD1. Germline values: CDR1 MNHEY, CDR2 SVGAGI. This CDR3 comprises 13 residues. Losses at the gene ends were 6 bases for V and 8 bases for J; bases not matched to a gene: 9. As DNA, the CDR3 is TGTGCCAGCAGCATCACAGGGGCGGAAGGCTACACCTTC. Translation gives CASSITGAEGYTF.

The chain employs TRBV18 and TRBJ2-2, with 9 bases that match TRBD2. The trim removed 6 bases at V and 6 bases at J, leaving 8 bases unmatched. Germline V gives CDR1 KGHSH, CDR2 LQKENI. The CDR3 extends over 15 amino acids. The CDR3 region is CASSLETSGAGELFF. CDR3 nucleotides: TGTGCCAGCTCCCTCGAGACTAGCGGTGCCGGGGAGCTGTTTTTT.

The chain couples TRBV19 to TRBJ1-1; 7 nucleotides align to TRBD1. Germline assignment: CDR1 LNHDA and CDR2 SQIVND (reference sequence). The CDR3 is 13 residues long. After removal of 3 bases from V and 4 bases from J, the junction contained 2 bases not matched to a gene. The CDR3 reads CASSIDRVTEAFF. In DNA, the CDR3 is TGTGCCAGTAGTATCGACAGGGTCACTGAAGCTTTCTTT. The full variable domain, rest sourced from reference TRBV19 and TRBJ1-1, is DGGITQSPKYLFRKEGQNVTLSCEQNLNHDAMYWYRQDPGQGLRLIYYSQIVNDFQKGDIAEGYSVSREKKESFPLTVTSAQKNPTAFYLCASSIDRVTEAFFGQGTRLTVV.

The chain links TRBV7-9 to TRBJ2-5; a weak D match, TRBD1 (6 bases). CDR1 and CDR2 from the germline V gene are SEHNR and FQNEAQ (reference sequence). The V end was cut by 3 bases, the J end by 1 base, with 9 bases between. The CDR3 totals 14 residues. The CDR3: CASSFGTIQETQYF. The CDR3 region has the DNA TGTGCCAGCAGCTTCGGGACAATCCAAGAGACCCAGTACTTC.

The chain couples TRBV5-5 to TRBJ1-2; D uncertain. Looked up from germline, CDR1 is SGHKS and CDR2 is YYEKEE (reference sequence). The length of the CDR3 is 14 residues. V lost 1 base, J lost 4 bases, and 11 bases lay in between. In DNA, the CDR3 is TGTGCCAGCAGCTTGATGGCAGGCTCCTATGGCTACACCTTC. Its translation is CASSLMAGSYGYTF. Combining the CDR3 with reference TRBV5-5 and TRBJ1-2 gives the whole variable domain DAGVTQSPTHLIKTRGQQVTLRCSPISGHKSVSWYQQVLGQGPQFIFQYYEKEERGRGNFPDRFSARQFPNYSSELNVNALLLGDSALYLCASSLMAGSYGYTFGSGTRLTVV.

The J gene is TRBJ2-7, the V gene TRBV14; D gene ambiguous. The CDR3 contains 12 residues. Trimming removed 3 bases from V and 10 bases from J, with 13 bases in between. In germline, CDR1 is SGHDN, CDR2 FVKESK. The CDR3 sequence: CASSHAYTSQYF. Written as DNA, the CDR3 is TGTGCCAGCAGCCATGCTTATACGAGCCAGTACTTC.

This chain connects TRBV27 to TRBJ1-5; 10 nucleotides match TRBD1. This CDR3 comprises 18 residues. Germline trimming cut 0 bases from V and 0 bases from J; bases unmatched to any gene: 5. Germline-derived CDR1 and CDR2 are MNHEY and SMNVEV (reference sequence). CDR3 coding DNA: TGTGCCAGCAGTTTATCAAGACAGGGGGCGATTAGCAATCAGCCCCAGCATTTT. Amino acid sequence: CASSLSRQGAISNQPQHF.

Written as DNA, the CDR3 is TGTGCCAGCAGTTTTATGGAGGGGGCCTTAGCTAACTATGGCTACACCTTC. It specifies CASSFMEGALANYGYTF. This chain uses TRBV27 with TRBJ1-2, with 7 bases matching TRBD1. Trimming took 3 bases from V and 0 from J; bases not matched to a gene: 10. The CDR3 has 17 residues. Germline V gene lookup returns CDR1 MNHEY and CDR2 SMNVEV (reference sequence).

This clone has a single count. The V gene is TRBV5-6, the J gene TRBJ1-5, with 9 bases matching TRBD1. Germline CDR1 reads SGHDT; CDR2 reads YYEEEE. V shed 0 bases, J shed 4 bases, and the junction held 5 bases outside the gene matches. The CDR3 is 16 amino acids. Here the CDR3 reads CASSLAGQGRNQPQHF. As DNA, the CDR3 is TGTGCCAGCAGCTTGGCGGGACAGGGCCGAAATCAGCCCCAGCATTTT.

The chain has TRBV7-8 and TRBJ2-1; TRBD2 matches 13 bases. The J segment lost 10 bases and the V segment lost 4 bases, leaving 4 bases of the junction unmatched. The germline V gene encodes CDR1 SGHVS and CDR2 FQNEAQ. This CDR3 comprises 14 residues. The DNA for the CDR3 is TGTGCCAGCAGCTCGGGACTAGCGGGAAGAGAGCAGTTCTTC. Protein: CASSSGLAGREQFF.

CDR3 amino acids: CASSHPRDEPGTYNEQFF. In nucleotides, the CDR3 is TGTGCCAGCAGCCACCCTCGGGATGAGCCGGGAACCTACAATGAGCAGTTCTTC. The chain employs TRBV3-1 (or the pseudogene TRBV3-2) and TRBJ2-1; D might be TRBD2 (5 bases). Germline CDR1 LGHDT, CDR2 YNNKEL (reference sequence). CDR3 length: 18 amino acids. Trimming left V 3 bases short and J 2 bases short, with 20 bases between.

The rearrangement joins TRBV24-1 to TRBJ1-2; no definite D call. CDR3 length: 14 residues. Deletions cut 5 bases from V and 0 bases from J, with 9 bases between. CDR1 is KGHDR and CDR2 is SFDVKD in the germline V gene. The CDR3 loop is CATSGKHSNYGYTF. In DNA, the CDR3 is TGTGCCACCAGTGGTAAACATTCTAACTATGGCTACACCTTC.

This clone was counted between two and nine times. This rearrangement joins TRBV3-1 (or the pseudogene TRBV3-2) to TRBJ1-2; no definite D call. CDR1 is LGHDT and CDR2 is YNNKEL in the germline V gene (reference sequence). This CDR3 has 15 residues. Trimming cost V 2 bases and J 1 base, with 11 bases left between them. CDR3 DNA sequence: TGTGCCAGCAGCCAAAACCTGGAGATTAACTATGGCTACACCTTC. This translates into CASSQNLEINYGYTF.

The genes are TRBV4-1 and TRBJ2-7, with TRBD2 matching 10 bases. CDR3 length: 16 amino acids. With 0 bases clipped from V and 6 bases from J, the junction kept 8 bases outside the gene matches. Per the germline V gene, CDR1 is MGHRA and CDR2 is YSYEKL. The CDR3 protein is CASSQDRGTSEFEQYF. For the CDR3, the DNA is TGCGCCAGCAGCCAAGACCGGGGGACTAGCGAGTTCGAGCAGTACTTC.

The chain links TRBV11-1 to TRBJ2-1, with 10 bases that match TRBD2. V dropped 5 bases and J dropped 6; count of bases not matched to a gene: 7. This CDR3 is 15 amino acids long. Per the germline V gene, CDR1 is SGHAT and CDR2 is FQDESV (reference sequence). Here the CDR3 reads CASSLSSGSSNEQFF. The CDR3 DNA sequence: TGTGCCAGCAGCCTTTCTAGCGGGAGTAGCAATGAGCAGTTCTTC. The full variable domain, its missing parts supplied by reference TRBV11-1 and TRBJ2-1, is EAEVAQSPRYKITEKSQAVAFWCDPISGHATLYWYRQILGQGPELLVQFQDESVVDDSQLPKDRFSAERLKGVDSTLKIQPAELGDSAMYLCASSLSSGSSNEQFFGPGTRLTVL.

This chain joins TRBV7-3 and TRBJ2-2, with TRBD1 identical over 9 bases. V was clipped by 5 bases and J by 8 bases; unmatched bases: 6. Germline values: CDR1 SGHTA, CDR2 FQGTGA. CDR3 length: 14 residues. This CDR3 reads CASSPGQGRGELFF. The CDR3 coding sequence is TGTGCCAGCAGCCCCGGACAGGGGAGAGGGGAGCTGTTTTTT. The full variable domain, rest sourced from reference TRBV7-3 and TRBJ2-2, is GAGVSQTPSNKVTEKGKYVELRCDPISGHTALYWYRQSLGQGPEFLIYFQGTGAADDSGLPNDRFFAVRPEGSVSTLKIQRTERGDSAVYLCASSPGQGRGELFFGEGSRLTVL.

The gene calls are TRBV3-1 (or the pseudogene TRBV3-2) and TRBJ1-4, with D possibly being TRBD1 (5 bases). The length of the CDR3 is 16 residues. Trimming removed 1 base at V and 11 bases at J, with 20 bases between. Germline CDR1 is LGHDT and CDR2 is YNNKEL (reference sequence). CDR3 in DNA: TGTGCCAGCAGCCAAGGATCCCCCGGGGGTGGCGTGAAACTGTTTTTT. This sequence encodes CASSQGSPGGGVKLFF.

This clone was seen only once. This chain joins TRBV5-5 and TRBJ1-1; D is uncertain. Germline loops: CDR1 SGHKS, CDR2 YYEKEE (reference sequence). V shed 0 bases and J shed 6 bases, with 6 bases lying between them. The CDR3 runs to 12 residues. In DNA, the CDR3 is TGTGCCAGCAGCTTGGGACAATCTGAAGCTTTCTTT. Translation: CASSLGQSEAFF.

This clone was recorded once. CDR3 residues: CASSLEQGASSNQPQHF. The CDR3 bases are TGTGCCAGCAGCTTGGAACAGGGGGCGTCTAGCAATCAGCCCCAGCATTTT. This chain connects TRBV5-8 to TRBJ1-5; 9 nucleotides line up with TRBD1. The CDR3 covers 17 residues. The V segment lost 0 bases and the J segment 0 bases; nucleotides outside the gene matches: 4. Germline V gives CDR1 SGHTS, CDR2 YDEGEE.

This clone was picked up one time. The chain carries TRBV2 and TRBJ1-2, with unresolved D. V shed 7 bases and J shed 2 bases, with 5 bases lying between them. The CDR3 is made up of 11 amino acids. The V gene's germline CDR1 is SNHLY and CDR2 FYNNEI. CDR3 in DNA: TGTGCCAGCACTTTAAACTATGGCTACACCTTC. The encoded protein is CASTLNYGYTF.

This clone was observed once. The chain couples TRBV6-1 to TRBJ1-2; D not certain. Trimming stripped 6 bases from V and 1 base from J, with 18 bases between. Germline V lookup: CDR1 MNHNS, CDR2 SASEGT. This CDR3 comprises 16 residues. CDR3 protein: CASSERIGSFNYGYTF. For the CDR3, the DNA is TGTGCCAGCAGCGAAAGGATAGGGAGCTTTAACTATGGCTACACCTTC.

The chain couples TRBV19 to TRBJ1-2; a possible D gene is TRBD1 (5 bases). The CDR3 contains 14 residues. CDR1 and CDR2 from the germline V gene are LNHDA and SQIVND (reference sequence). The ends were cut back, 5 bases at V and 4 bases at J, with 14 bases in the middle. CDR3 nucleotides: TGTGCCAGTAGTGTGTCCTCGACAGCCTATGGCTACACCTTC. Translated: CASSVSSTAYGYTF.

The count of this clone is one. The rearrangement uses TRBV2 and TRBJ2-7; 11 nucleotides agree with TRBD1. This CDR3 has 14 residues. V lost 6 bases, J lost 3 bases, and 4 bases stayed unmatched. The germline gives CDR1 SNHLY, CDR2 FYNNEI. The CDR3 loop reads CASRGTGGLYEQYF. The CDR3 nucleotides are TGTGCCAGCAGGGGGACAGGGGGTCTCTACGAGCAGTACTTC.